These 24 T cell receptor beta chains were sequenced from one sample in a study of technical replicates of blood from a handful of donors. The method was immunoSEQ multiplex PCR; TCRdb's version includes in-frame clones alone and lacks a portion of them. The sample yields some 60,000 clones, roughly 91% seen once. Sequenced material: PBMCs. The origin of the receptors is a human donor in good health. Some clones in this sample may be carry-over from other donors' samples.

The V call is TRBV21-1, the J call TRBJ2-2; no DNA check was done on the table's D call, TRBD2. TRBV21-1 is a pseudogene. The CDR3 has 14 amino acids. The DNA for the CDR3 is TGTGCCAGCAACCTCAAAGAGGGTACCGGGGAGCTGTTTTTT. Residues: CASNLKEGTGELFF.

The chain couples TRBV18 to TRBJ2-5; D perhaps matches TRBD1 (5 bases). V was pared by 2 bases and J by 2 bases, with 9 bases between. The CDR3 runs to 14 residues. Germline V gene sequence: CDR1 KGHSH, CDR2 LQKENI. The CDR3 loop reads CASSPATAQETQYF. CDR3 in DNA: TGTGCCAGCTCACCAGCGACAGCTCAAGAGACCCAGTACTTC. Full variable domain (remainder filled in from reference TRBV18 and TRBJ2-5): NAGVMQNPRHLVRRRGQEARLRCSPMKGHSHVYWYRQLPEEGLKFMVYLQKENIIDESGMPKERFSAEFPKEGPSILRIQQVVRGDSAAYFCASSPATAQETQYFGPGTRLLVL.

As regards this clone: The sample has other DNA sequences that encode this CDR3 too. The chain has TRBV5-1 and TRBJ2-2; 10 nucleotides align to TRBD1. The CDR3 spans 15 residues. V was clipped by 3 bases and J by 3 bases; unmatched bases: 2. Germline CDR1 is SGHRS and CDR2 is YFSETQ. The DNA of the CDR3 is TGCGCCAGCAGCTGGACAGGGGGGGACACCGGGGAGCTGTTTTTT. Translation gives CASSWTGGDTGELFF.

The genes are TRBV5-1 and TRBJ1-2, with 7 bases aligning to TRBD1. Germline values: CDR1 SGHRS, CDR2 YFSETQ. V gave up 0 bases and J gave up 7 bases; unmatched junction bases: 6. This CDR3 is 14 amino acids long. Written as DNA, the CDR3 is TGCGCCAGCAGCTTGGACCCGGGACAGACTGGCTACACCTTC. Protein product: CASSLDPGQTGYTF. The variable domain in full, with the rest retrieved from reference TRBV5-1 and TRBJ1-2, is KAGVTQTPRYLIKTRGQQVTLSCSPISGHRSVSWYQQTPGQGLQFLFEYFSETQRNKGNFPGRFSGRQFSNSRSEMNVSTLELGDSALYLCASSLDPGQTGYTFGSGTRLTVV.

The chain has TRBV9 and TRBJ1-5; the D is unclear. Germline values: CDR1 SGDLS, CDR2 YYNGEE. Trimming stripped 6 bases from V and 2 bases from J, with 12 bases between. There are 14 residues in the CDR3. This chain's CDR3 is CASTPWGGNQPQHF. The CDR3 DNA sequence: TGTGCCAGCACCCCCTGGGGAGGCAATCAGCCCCAGCATTTT.

The chain has TRBV7-2 and TRBJ1-3; D is unresolved. CDR1 is SGHTA and CDR2 is FQGNSA in the germline V gene. This CDR3 is built from 15 residues. V shed 0 bases and J shed 0 bases, with 6 bases lying between them. This CDR3 is CASSLARGSGNTIYF. The CDR3 nucleotides are TGTGCCAGCAGCTTAGCGAGAGGCTCTGGAAACACCATATATTTT. Complete variable domain (other parts from reference TRBV7-2 and TRBJ1-3): GAGVSQSPSNKVTEKGKDVELRCDPISGHTALYWYRQSLGQGLEFLIYFQGNSAPDKSGLPSDRFSAERTGGSVSTLTIQRTQQEDSAVYLCASSLARGSGNTIYFGEGSWLTVV.

The chain employs TRBV15 and TRBJ2-7; no reliable D call. Per the germline V gene, CDR1 is LNHNV and CDR2 is YYDKDF (reference sequence). V shed 0 bases and J shed 2 bases, with 8 bases lying between them. This CDR3 contains 14 residues. The CDR3 nucleotides are TGTGCCACCAGCAGAGATCGACTTACCTACGAGCAGTACTTC. The encoded protein is CATSRDRLTYEQYF. The complete variable domain, with remaining parts taken from reference TRBV15 and TRBJ2-7, reads DAMVIQNPRYQVTQFGKPVTLSCSQTLNHNVMYWYQQKSSQAPKLLFHYYDKDFNNEADTPDNFQSRRPNTSFCFLDIRSPGLGDTAMYLCATSRDRLTYEQYFGPGTRLTVT.

V gene TRBV13 combines with J gene TRBJ2-7; D perhaps matches TRBD1 (5 bases). This CDR3 region has 15 residues. Germline V gene lookup returns CDR1 PRHDT and CDR2 FYEKMQ (reference sequence). V was pared by 4 bases and J by 2 bases, with 15 bases between. CDR3 coding DNA: TGTGCCAGCAGCTCCCGGCAGGGTCGTGCCTACGAGCAGTACTTC. It yields the protein CASSSRQGRAYEQYF.

The chain recombines TRBV12-5 with TRBJ2-5; a possible D gene is TRBD2 (5 bases). The ends were cut back, 8 bases at V and 3 bases at J, with 7 bases in the middle. The germline gives CDR1 LGHNT, CDR2 FRNRAP. The CDR3 consists of 11 residues. The CDR3 DNA reads TGTGCTAGTCTGGGAGAAGAGACCCAGTACTTC. Protein product: CASLGEETQYF.

This chain connects TRBV7-8 to TRBJ2-7; 7 nucleotides match TRBD1. CDR1 is SGHVS and CDR2 is FQNEAQ in the germline V gene. V gave up 3 bases and J gave up 4 bases; unmatched junction bases: 6. The CDR3 contains 14 residues. The CDR3 bases are TGTGCCAGCAGCTTGACGACAGGGCGGTACGAGCAGTACTTC. It yields the protein CASSLTTGRYEQYF.

V and J are TRBV4-3 and TRBJ2-7, with D possibly being TRBD2 (6 bases). Between the trimmed V and J ends, which lost 4 bases and 5 bases, there was a span of 18 bases. This CDR3 region has 15 residues. Germline-derived CDR1 and CDR2 are LGHNA and YSLEER. Written as DNA, the CDR3 is TGCGCCAGCAGCCTACCCCCGGGGGAAAACCACGAGCAGTACTTC. It encodes CASSLPPGENHEQYF.

The rearrangement links TRBV5-1 to TRBJ1-2, with D hard to call. V shed 0 bases and J shed 0 bases, with 12 bases lying between them. The V gene's germline CDR1 is SGHRS and CDR2 YFSETQ. The CDR3 has 16 amino acids. CDR3 sequence: CASSLASQLANYGYTF. DNA for the CDR3: TGCGCCAGCAGCTTGGCCTCCCAACTAGCTAACTATGGCTACACCTTC.

This chain uses TRBV9 with TRBJ2-1; tentatively, D is TRBD2 (6 bases). The V end lost 3 bases, the J end lost 5 bases, and 12 bases lay between the germline ends. Germline CDR1 SGDLS, CDR2 YYNGEE. This CDR3 spans 14 amino acids. This CDR3 reads CASSGRAFHNEQFF. CDR3 bases: TGTGCCAGCAGCGGGAGGGCATTCCACAATGAGCAGTTCTTC.

The V gene is TRBV25-1, the J gene TRBJ1-5; maybe TRBD1 (5 bases). V lost 4 bases, J lost 5 bases, and 15 bases lay in between. Germline V gene sequence: CDR1 MGHDK, CDR2 SYGVNS. This CDR3 is 15 amino acids long. As DNA, the CDR3 is TGTGCCAGCAGTGGGGGACCGGGGGGGTATCAGCCCCAGCATTTT. Translating it yields CASSGGPGGYQPQHF.

This clone was observed a single time. The rearrangement uses TRBV7-3 and TRBJ2-7; 10 bases line up with TRBD2. CDR3 length: 16 residues. Germline trimming cut 2 bases from V and 3 bases from J; bases unmatched to any gene: 7. The germline V gene encodes CDR1 SGHTA and CDR2 FQGTGA. CDR3 bases: TGTGCCAGCAGCTTAGGTCCTAGCGGGAGCGGCTACGAGCAGTACTTC. This sequence encodes CASSLGPSGSGYEQYF.

The chain recombines TRBV19 with TRBJ2-7, with a weak D call TRBD2 (5 bases). This CDR3 has 14 amino acids. Germline lookup yields CDR1 LNHDA and CDR2 SQIVND (reference sequence). The V gene lost 3 bases and the J gene lost 0 bases, with 9 bases spanning the gap. Written as DNA, the CDR3 is TGTGCCAGTAGTATGTCGGGGATCTCCTACGAGCAGTACTTC. It yields the protein CASSMSGISYEQYF.

The rearrangement uses TRBV7-2 and TRBJ2-7; no definite D call. Trimming pared 1 base from V and 7 bases from J, leaving 11 bases between. Germline V gene lookup returns CDR1 SGHTA and CDR2 FQGNSA. This CDR3 is built from 13 residues. The DNA for the CDR3 is TGTGCCAGCAGCTTAGTCGGAGCTAGGGAGCAGTACTTC. Protein product: CASSLVGAREQYF.

This clone has just one count. The chain employs TRBV21-1 and TRBJ1-5. TRBV21-1 is designated a pseudogene. This CDR3 contains 15 residues. The CDR3 DNA sequence: TGTGCCAGTAAGTCGGGGGGGAATAGCAATCAGCCCCAGCATTTT. Translating it yields CASKSGGNSNQPQHF.

The V call is TRBV14, the J call TRBJ1-2; a weak D match, TRBD1 (5 bases). V was cut by 4 bases and J by 2 bases, with 14 bases left in between. The CDR3 consists of 15 residues. Looked up from germline, CDR1 is SGHDN and CDR2 is FVKESK. The CDR3 loop reads CASSPRGTLNYGYTF. The CDR3 DNA reads as TGTGCCAGCAGCCCAAGGGGCACCTTAAACTATGGCTACACCTTC.

The rearrangement links TRBV27 to TRBJ2-1, with D possibly TRBD2 on 6 matching bases. Germline lookup yields CDR1 MNHEY and CDR2 SMNVEV (reference sequence). The CDR3 is 15 amino acids. Trimming took off 3 bases at V and 5 bases at J, with 14 bases between the two ends. CDR3 DNA: TGTGCCAGCAGTTTGATCCGGGAGTTTGACAATGAGCAGTTCTTC. Amino acid sequence: CASSLIREFDNEQFF.

This chain connects TRBV4-3 to TRBJ2-2, with no clear D. The length of the CDR3 is 13 residues. Trimming took 4 bases from V and 7 from J, leaving 10 bases between them. The germline CDR1 and CDR2 sequences are LGHNA and YSLEER. For the CDR3, the DNA is TGCGCCAGCAGCCTCGGTTCTGTCGGGGAGCTGTTTTTT. Translation: CASSLGSVGELFF.

The chain joins TRBV6-1 to TRBJ1-6, with 8 bases that match TRBD1. Germline CDR1 and CDR2: MNHNS and SASEGT. The length of the CDR3 is 14 residues. The J segment lost 7 bases and the V segment lost 8 bases, leaving 7 bases of the junction unmatched. The CDR3 is CASLQQGGNSPLHF. The DNA of the CDR3 is TGTGCCAGCCTTCAACAGGGGGGGAATTCACCCCTCCACTTT.

J is TRBJ1-2 and V is TRBV30; no definite D call. The V and J ends lost 2 bases and 6 bases respectively, with 10 bases between them. Germline V lookup: CDR1 GTSNPN, CDR2 SVGIG (reference sequence). The CDR3 is 12 residues long. In DNA, the CDR3 is TGTGCCTGGAGTTATAGTAGAGATGGCTACACCTTC. This codes for CAWSYSRDGYTF.

The chain links TRBV19 to TRBJ2-1, with 12 bases identical to TRBD2. Germline V gene sequence: CDR1 LNHDA, CDR2 SQIVND (reference sequence). V gave up 5 bases and J gave up 9 bases; unmatched junction bases: 8. The CDR3 totals 15 residues. CDR3 sequence reads: CASSGRTSGVAEQFF. The CDR3 DNA follows: TGTGCCAGTAGTGGACGGACTAGCGGGGTTGCTGAGCAGTTCTTC.